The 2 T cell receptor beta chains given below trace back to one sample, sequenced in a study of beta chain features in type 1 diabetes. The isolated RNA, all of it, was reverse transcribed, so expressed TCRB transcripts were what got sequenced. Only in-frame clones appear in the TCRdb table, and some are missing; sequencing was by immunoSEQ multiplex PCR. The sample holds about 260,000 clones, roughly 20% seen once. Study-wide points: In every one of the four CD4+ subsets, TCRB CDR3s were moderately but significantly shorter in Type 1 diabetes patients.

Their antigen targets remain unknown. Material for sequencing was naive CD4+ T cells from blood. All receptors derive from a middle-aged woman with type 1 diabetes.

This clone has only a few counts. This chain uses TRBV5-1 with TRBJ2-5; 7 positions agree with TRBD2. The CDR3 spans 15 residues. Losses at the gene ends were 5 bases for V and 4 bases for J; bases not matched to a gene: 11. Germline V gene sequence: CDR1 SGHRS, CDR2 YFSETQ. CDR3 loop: CASSWGTTRGETQYF. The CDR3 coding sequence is TGCGCCAGCAGTTGGGGGACTACGAGAGGAGAGACCCAGTACTTC.

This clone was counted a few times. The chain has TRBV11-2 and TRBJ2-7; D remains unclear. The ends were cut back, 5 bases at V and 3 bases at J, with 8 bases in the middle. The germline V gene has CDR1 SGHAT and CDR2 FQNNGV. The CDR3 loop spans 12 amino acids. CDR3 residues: CASSKSGYEQYF. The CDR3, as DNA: TGTGCCAGCAGCAAATCCGGCTACGAGCAGTACTTC.